These T cell receptor beta chains were read from a single sample in a study of radiation and T cells in renal cell carcinoma. This table comes from immunoSEQ multiplex PCR, and its TCRdb copy is limited to in-frame clones, with some not included. The table lists some 76,000 clones, roughly 80% of them singletons. This material consisted of blood, taken from a patient whose treatment included radiotherapy and nephrectomy. Receptor source: a man in his sixties with renal cell carcinoma. CDR3s include the opening cysteine and the closing phenylalanine or tryptophan. Each record gives: V gene, J gene, clone size, D gene, CDR3 DNA, CDR3 protein. A D gene is named only where the DNA matches it firmly. Some rows mark clone size as missing; the rest say once, few, many or name a class of expanded clone.

TRBV28	TRBJ2-2	-	TRBD2	TGTGCCAGCACCCAAGTAGCGGGAGCGATCGGGGAGCTGTTTTTT	CASTQVAGAIGELFF
TRBV10-3	TRBJ2-2	once	-	TGTGCCTCTGAGTCGGGAGTCGAGGGCGGGGAGCTGTTTTTT	CASESGVEGGELFF
TRBV23-1	TRBJ2-4	-	-	TGCGCCAGCAGTAACCCCCCTTTATGGCAGGCGTCGCACATTCAGTACTTC	CASSNPPLWQASHIQYF
TRBV4-1	TRBJ2-3	-	-	TGCGCCAGCAGCCAAGGGACCCCGATAGATACGCAGTATTTT	CASSQGTPIDTQYF
TRBV6-1	TRBJ2-1	-	TRBD1	TGTGCCAGCAGTGAGGAGAACAGGGGGCCCAATGAGCAGTTCTTC	CASSEENRGPNEQFF
TRBV11-2	TRBJ2-3	-	-	TGTGCCAGCAGCTTGTACGGCCACCGGGAGCTGGATACGCAGTATTTT	CASSLYGHRELDTQYF
TRBV4-3	TRBJ2-5	-	TRBD2	TGCGCCAGCAGCCGCGTAGCGGGACTTCAAGAGACCCAGTACTTC	CASSRVAGLQETQYF
TRBV27	TRBJ2-3	-	-	TGTGCCAGCAGTTTCGACCGACTCGGGACGCAGTATTTT	CASSFDRLGTQYF
TRBV28	TRBJ2-7	-	-	TGTGCCAGCAGTTTATTAACCACCCCCCAGGGGAACGAGCAGTACTTC	CASSLLTTPQGNEQYF
TRBV10-1	TRBJ2-1	-	TRBD2	TGCGCCAGCAGTGACGACGGGAGGGTTGCCTACAATGAGCAGTTCTTC	CASSDDGRVAYNEQFF
TRBV2	TRBJ2-6	-	-	TGTGCCAGCAGTCCCCTCCAGCCCTCTGGGGCCAACGTCCTGACTTTC	CASSPLQPSGANVLTF
TRBV6-5	TRBJ2-2	-	TRBD1	TGTGCCAGCAGCAGGGGACAGTTGGGGGCCGGGGAGCTGTTTTTT	CASSRGQLGAGELFF
TRBV5-1	TRBJ2-1	-	-	TGCGCCAGCAGCTGGCTAGGGAGCTCCTACAATGAGCAGTTCTTC	CASSWLGSSYNEQFF
TRBV7-8	TRBJ1-4	-	TRBD1	TGTGCCAGCAGCTTAAGTATCCGGGACAGGGGCCGAAAACTGTTTTTT	CASSLSIRDRGRKLFF
TRBV10-3	TRBJ1-1	-	-	TGTGCCATTCAAGGTCCAACTGGGGCTGAAGCTTTCTTT	CAIQGPTGAEAFF
TRBV19	TRBJ2-1	-	TRBD2	TGTGCCAGTAGTATAGGCGTGCGGGAGGGCCTAGATGAGCAGTTCTTC	CASSIGVREGLDEQFF
TRBV11-3	TRBJ2-1	-	-	TGTGCCAGCAGCCCTCCGAACGGGAGTGACTACAATGAGCAGTTCTTC	CASSPPNGSDYNEQFF